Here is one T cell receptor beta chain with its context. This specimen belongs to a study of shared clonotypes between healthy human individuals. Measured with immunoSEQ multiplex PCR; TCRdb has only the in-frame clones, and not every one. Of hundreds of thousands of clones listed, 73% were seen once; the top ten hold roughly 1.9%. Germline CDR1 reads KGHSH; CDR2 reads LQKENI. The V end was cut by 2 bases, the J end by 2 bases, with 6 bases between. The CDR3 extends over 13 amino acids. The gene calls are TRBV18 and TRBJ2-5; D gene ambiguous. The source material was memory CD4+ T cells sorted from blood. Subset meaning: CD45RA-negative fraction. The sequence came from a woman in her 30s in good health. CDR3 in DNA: TGTGCCAGCTCACCAAATGTTCAAGAGACCCAGTACTTC. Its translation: CASSPNVQETQYF. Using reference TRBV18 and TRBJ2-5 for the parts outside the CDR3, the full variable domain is NAGVMQNPRHLVRRRGQEARLRCSPMKGHSHVYWYRQLPEEGLKFMVYLQKENIIDESGMPKERFSAEFPKEGPSILRIQQVVRGDSAAYFCASSPNVQETQYFGPGTRLLVL.